One sample yielded the 18 T cell receptor beta chains listed below, sequenced in a study of STAT5B mutations in CD4+ large granular lymphocyte leukemia. TCRdb keeps only in-frame clones here, not all; method: immunoSEQ multiplex PCR. The sample consists of 4,100 or so clones, around four fifths of them appearing once. Sequenced: PBMCs. These receptors were collected from a man between 65 and 85 years old with CD4+ T-cell large granular lymphocyte leukemia.

About this clone: Compared with germline, one end of the junction differs, possibly owing to a read error. This sequence joins TRBV29-1 and TRBJ2-1; D uncertain. The CDR3 has 10 residues. CDR1 is SQVTM and CDR2 is ANQGSEA in the germline V gene. The CDR3 reads CNVLSDEQFF. The CDR3 DNA follows: TGCAACGTTCTCTCCGATGAGCAGTTCTTC.

This CDR3 reads CASSLAANLFQETQYF. Written as DNA, the CDR3 is TGCGCCAGCAGCTTGGCGGCGAACCTCTTCCAAGAGACCCAGTACTTC. This sequence joins TRBV5-1 and TRBJ2-5, with D unresolved. The germline V gene encodes CDR1 SGHRS and CDR2 YFSETQ. V dropped 0 bases and J dropped 1 base, with 13 bases sitting between them. CDR3 length: 16 amino acids. Using reference TRBV5-1 and TRBJ2-5 for the parts outside the CDR3, the full variable domain is KAGVTQTPRYLIKTRGQQVTLSCSPISGHRSVSWYQQTPGQGLQFLFEYFSETQRNKGNFPGRFSGRQFSNSRSEMNVSTLELGDSALYLCASSLAANLFQETQYFGPGTRLLVL.

Comment on this clone: One junction end does not reproduce the germline sequence, and a read error may be involved. The J gene is TRBJ1-5, the V gene TRBV6-1, with 7 positions matching TRBD1. Germline V gene lookup returns CDR1 MNHNS and CDR2 SASEGT. The CDR3 extends over 16 amino acids. CDR3 amino acids: CASSEGRAGGRQPQHF. Here the CDR3 DNA reads TGTGCCAGCAGCGAAGGGCGGGCAGGGGGTCGTCAGCCCCAGCATTTT.

This chain joins TRBV7-9 and TRBJ1-1; no firm D call. Germline V CDR1 and CDR2: SEHNR, FQNEAQ (reference sequence). CDR3 length: 13 amino acids. V was clipped by 2 bases and J by 4 bases, with 8 bases between them. DNA for the CDR3: TGTGCCAGCAGCTTATACCAGGCCACTGAAGCTTTCTTT. Translating gives CASSLYQATEAFF.

The CDR3 DNA reads TGTGCCTGGGGAAGGGATGGGGAAAAACTGTTTTTT. Protein: CAWGRDGEKLFF. The rearrangement uses TRBV30 and TRBJ1-4; D uncertain. With 5 bases removed from V and 8 bases from J, the gap between germline ends came to 12 bases. Germline CDR1 reads GTSNPN; CDR2 reads SVGIG (reference sequence). CDR3 length equals 12 residues.

The V call is TRBV30, the J call TRBJ1-2; the D is unclear. V shed 3 bases and J shed 8 bases, with 16 bases lying between them. Germline loops: CDR1 GTSNPN, CDR2 SVGIG (reference sequence). This CDR3 comprises 13 residues. CDR3 bases: TGTGCCTGGAGCAGCGAACGTCGGCCGGGCTACACCTTC. It codes for CAWSSERRPGYTF.

The V call is TRBV5-1, the J call TRBJ2-7, with D perhaps being TRBD1 or TRBD2 (5 bases each). Trimming took 4 bases from V and 0 from J, leaving 11 bases between them. The CDR3 consists of 14 residues. Looked up from germline, CDR1 is SGHRS and CDR2 is YFSETQ. For the CDR3, the DNA is TGCGCCAGCAGCCGTCGGGACGGCTCCTACGAGCAGTACTTC. This encodes CASSRRDGSYEQYF.

The chain couples TRBV19 to TRBJ2-1; the match to TRBD1 covers 12 bases. This CDR3 has 16 amino acids. Germline assignment: CDR1 LNHDA and CDR2 SQIVND (reference sequence). The V segment lost 0 bases and the J segment 9 bases; nucleotides outside the gene matches: 6. The CDR3 spells CASSIDGTGGFGEQFF. The CDR3 nucleotides read TGTGCCAGTAGTATAGACGGGACAGGGGGCTTCGGTGAGCAGTTCTTC.

The V gene is TRBV7-9, the J gene TRBJ2-5; 9 nucleotides align to TRBD1. The CDR3 spans 14 residues. V was clipped by 4 bases and J by 4 bases; unmatched bases: 4. Germline V CDR1 and CDR2: SEHNR, FQNEAQ (reference sequence). The CDR3 region is CASSSGTGSETQYF. In nucleotides, the CDR3 is TGTGCCAGCAGCTCCGGGACAGGGTCAGAGACCCAGTACTTC.

The V and J genes are TRBV7-9 and TRBJ2-1, with 7 bases matching TRBD2. Germline assignment: CDR1 SEHNR and CDR2 FQNEAQ (reference sequence). The CDR3 length is 16 residues. V gave up 5 bases and J gave up 7 bases; unmatched junction bases: 14. DNA of the CDR3: TGTGCCAGCAGCCCCGCCCCTGGACTAGGTGGGAATGAGCAGTTCTTC. This codes for CASSPAPGLGGNEQFF.

V gene TRBV28 combines with J gene TRBJ2-3, with a weak D call TRBD2 (5 bases). V gave up 3 bases and J gave up 4 bases, with 8 bases separating them. Germline V gene data show CDR1 as MDHEN and CDR2 as SYDVKM. The CDR3 is 13 residues long. The CDR3: CASSFGIADTQYF. CDR3 bases: TGTGCCAGCAGTTTCGGGATCGCAGATACGCAGTATTTT. The full variable domain, completed using reference TRBV28 and TRBJ2-3, is DVKVTQSSRYLVKRTGEKVFLECVQDMDHENMFWYRQDPGLGLRLIYFSYDVKMKEKGDIPEGYSVSREKKERFSLILESASTNQTSMYLCASSFGIADTQYFGPGTRLTVL.

The V gene is TRBV7-8, the J gene TRBJ2-7; 9 nucleotides match TRBD2. Trimming took 5 bases from V and 4 from J; bases not matched to a gene: 9. The CDR3 has 15 amino acids. Germline CDR1 and CDR2: SGHVS and FQNEAQ. CDR3 DNA: TGTGCCAGCAGCCTACGTCGGGCGGGAGGGTACGAGCAGTACTTC. Residues: CASSLRRAGGYEQYF.

The rearrangement uses TRBV19 and TRBJ1-5, with TRBD1 as a possible D gene (6 bases). Germline V gives CDR1 LNHDA, CDR2 SQIVND (reference sequence). The CDR3 has 13 residues. V lost 5 bases and J lost 5, with 10 bases in between. CDR3 bases: TGTGCCAGTAGTTTCAGGACAGATCAGCCCCAGCATTTT. As protein: CASSFRTDQPQHF.

This chain links TRBV4-1 with TRBJ2-5; D is ambiguous. The CDR3 sequence is 12 residues long. Germline V gene data show CDR1 as MGHRA and CDR2 as YSYEKL. V was shortened by 1 base and J by 7 bases, with 7 bases between the two germline ends. CDR3: CASSQVGLTQYF. In nucleotides, the CDR3 is TGCGCCAGCAGCCAAGTAGGTTTGACCCAGTACTTC.

The chain uses TRBV5-1 and TRBJ1-4; TRBD1 aligns across 7 bases. Trimming took 0 bases from V and 8 from J; bases not matched to a gene: 4. The CDR3 covers 14 residues. In germline, CDR1 is SGHRS, CDR2 YFSETQ. The CDR3 spells CASSLDRGDEKLFF. CDR3 bases: TGCGCCAGCAGCTTGGACAGGGGCGACGAAAAACTGTTTTTT.

The chain recombines TRBV6-1 with TRBJ1-4, with D possibly matching TRBD1 (5 bases). CDR1 MNHNS and CDR2 SASEGT come from the germline V gene. This CDR3 contains 15 residues. V lost 3 bases and J 7 bases, leaving 15 bases between the germline ends. The CDR3 nucleotides read TGTGCCAGCAGTGAGCCCGGACATAGCCTTGAAAAACTGTTTTTT. It translates to CASSEPGHSLEKLFF.

This clone was seen a handful of times. The chain uses TRBV12-5 and TRBJ1-3; TRBD1 is a possible D gene (5 bases). Germline CDR1 and CDR2: LGHNT and FRNRAP. The ends were cut back, 2 bases at V and 4 bases at J, with 15 bases in the middle. The CDR3 loop spans 16 amino acids. CDR3 loop: CASGLQTGTEGNTIYF. CDR3 DNA sequence: TGTGCTAGTGGTTTGCAAACCGGGACGGAAGGAAACACCATATATTTT.

The V call is TRBV4-1, the J call TRBJ2-7, with TRBD2 matching 14 bases. V dropped 0 bases and J dropped 3; count of bases not matched to a gene: 13. The CDR3 has 20 amino acids. Germline V lookup: CDR1 MGHRA, CDR2 YSYEKL. CDR3 in amino acids: CASSQDAIGTSGRRDYEQYV. CDR3 DNA: TGCGCCAGCAGCCAAGATGCGATCGGGACTAGCGGGAGAAGGGACTACGAGCAGTACGTC.